The clone carrying this TCR beta chain was seen a handful of times. The data derive from a study of blood T cell repertoires in COVID-19. Overall study: Collection of acute and convalescent COVID-19 samples took place in the United States, Italy and Spain. Sources were T cells, B-cell-depleted T cells, or PBMCs; the material itself was cDNA or gDNA.

Germline V lookup: CDR1 SNHLY, CDR2 FYNNEI. The V end was cut by 10 bases, the J end by 0 bases, with 13 bases between. The length of the CDR3 is 15 residues. Original processing methods: How many nucleated cells were present was estimated from reference gene primer amplification. Data came from immunoSEQ multiplex PCR; TCRdb stores just in-frame clones and leaves some out. From that table come the V and J calls and clone size; the DNA was used to work out D and trimming. This sample has over 200,000 clones; around four fifths occur once, and the top ten carry roughly 9.4%. The chain combines TRBV2 with TRBJ1-6; D is ambiguous. This TCR derives from a man between 40 and 49 years old with active or convalescent COVID-19. The sequencing input was peripheral blood. The CDR3 sequence is CAKSVEGSYNSPLHF. The CDR3, as DNA: TGTGCCAAGAGTGTAGAGGGCTCCTATAATTCACCCCTCCACTTT. Full variable domain (missing parts from reference TRBV2 and TRBJ1-6): EPEVTQTPSHQVTQMGQEVILRCVPISNHLYFYWYRQILGQKVEFLVSFYNNEISEKSEIFDDQFSVERPDGSNFTLKIRSTKLEDSAMYFCAKSVEGSYNSPLHFGNGTRLTVT.